These 30 T cell receptor beta chains originate from one sample sequenced in a study of T cell repertoires in ileal Crohn's disease (dated by TCRdb to about 2019). Preparation of the library involved the immunoSEQ multiplex PCR assay. TCRdb retrieved this table from immuneACCESS and kept in-frame rearrangements only. Not all clones are present; in checked studies, unresolved V genes account for under half, and no reason is known for the remainder. This sample is represented by around 14,000 clones; under 80% of them were singletons. The top ten hold around 20% of the sample. The specimen was ileal tissue. The receptors here all came from an adult with Crohn's disease.

The rearrangement uses TRBV2 and TRBJ2-5; TRBD2 agrees at 12 bases. CDR3 length equals 19 residues. The trim removed 6 bases at V and 6 bases at J, leaving 20 bases unmatched. The germline gives CDR1 SNHLY, CDR2 FYNNEI. DNA of the CDR3: TGTGCCAGCAGCCCCCGTCTAGCGGGAGGGCCAGTCCCTCTCCAGACCCAGTACTTC. It encodes CASSPRLAGGPVPLQTQYF.

The V gene is TRBV11-2, the J gene TRBJ1-1; 12 bases match TRBD1. Germline lookup yields CDR1 SGHAT and CDR2 FQNNGV. Trimming at V came to 6 bases and at J to 0 bases, leaving 11 bases not matched to a gene. This CDR3 contains 18 residues. The CDR3 is CASRRGDRGRLLNTEAFF. As DNA, the CDR3 is TGTGCCAGCAGGCGGGGGGACAGGGGGCGTTTGTTGAACACTGAAGCTTTCTTT.

This sequence joins TRBV5-6 and TRBJ2-5, with 10 bases lining up with TRBD1. After removal of 2 bases from V and 11 bases from J, the junction contained 12 bases not matched to a gene. Looked up from germline, CDR1 is SGHDT and CDR2 is YYEEEE. This CDR3 has 15 residues. In DNA form, the CDR3 reads TGTGCCAGCAGCTTAACCGGGACAGGGGCGGAGAAGCAGTACTTC. Amino acids: CASSLTGTGAEKQYF.

J is TRBJ1-2 and V is TRBV6-5; 8 nucleotides match TRBD1. The V and J ends lost 6 bases and 9 bases, in that order; junction bases with no gene match: 12. Germline CDR1 and CDR2: MNHEY and SVGAGI. This CDR3 has 14 amino acids. The CDR3 DNA reads TGTGCCAGCAGAAAACCGACAGGGGTGTCGCGCTACACCTTC. It is translated as CASRKPTGVSRYTF.

The rearrangement links TRBV7-3 to TRBJ2-1; 8 nucleotides line up with TRBD2. Per germline, CDR1 SGHTA and CDR2 FQGTGA. This CDR3 spans 16 amino acids. Germline trimming cut 5 bases from V and 6 bases from J; bases unmatched to any gene: 12. CDR3 nucleotide sequence: TGTGCCAGCAGCCCCCTACCGGGACTAGGGGGCAATGAGCAGTTCTTC. Its translation is CASSPLPGLGGNEQFF.

The rearrangement uses TRBV2 and TRBJ1-4; TRBD1 aligns across 8 bases. The length of the CDR3 is 14 residues. Losses at the gene ends were 6 bases for V and 7 bases for J; bases not matched to a gene: 7. Germline CDR1 is SNHLY and CDR2 is FYNNEI. CDR3 DNA sequence: TGTGCCAGCAGGGCCGGGACAGGAGGTGAAAAACTGTTTTTT. It codes for CASRAGTGGEKLFF.

CDR3: CAKEGLSTEAFF. CDR3 DNA: TGTGCCAAGGAGGGTTTGAGCACTGAAGCTTTCTTT. The chain has TRBV2 and TRBJ1-1; D call uncertain. The CDR3 is made up of 12 amino acids. Deletions cut 10 bases from V and 4 bases from J, with 13 bases between. Germline CDR1 is SNHLY and CDR2 is FYNNEI. Full variable domain (rest looked up from reference TRBV2 and TRBJ1-1): EPEVTQTPSHQVTQMGQEVILRCVPISNHLYFYWYRQILGQKVEFLVSFYNNEISEKSEIFDDQFSVERPDGSNFTLKIRSTKLEDSAMYFCAKEGLSTEAFFGQGTRLTVV.

The chain uses TRBV18 and TRBJ2-1; D is possibly TRBD2 (5 bases). This CDR3 spans 14 amino acids. CDR1 KGHSH and CDR2 LQKENI come from the germline V gene. Trimming left V 4 bases short and J 5 bases short, with 12 bases between. CDR3 amino acids: CASSRELRDNEQFF. The CDR3 DNA reads as TGTGCCAGCTCACGGGAGTTGAGAGACAATGAGCAGTTCTTC.

Written as DNA, the CDR3 is TGCGCCAGCAGCCAAGTGTGGGGGGGCCAGTACGAGCAGTACTTC. Its protein is CASSQVWGGQYEQYF. The chain is built from TRBV4-1 and TRBJ2-5, with a tentative D call TRBD2 (7 bases). The J call may not be correct, given that the DNA end is closer to TRBJ2-7. The CDR3 is 15 amino acids. CDR1 is MGHRA and CDR2 is YSYEKL in the germline V gene.

Comments on this clone: At the DNA level, this CDR3 is encoded by other sequences in the same sample as well. The DNA for the CDR3 is TGTGCCAGCAGCTTTCAGGGGAACACTGAAGCTTTCTTT. Protein: CASSFQGNTEAFF. The chain joins TRBV7-9 to TRBJ1-1; D might be TRBD1 (5 bases). The CDR3 is 13 residues long. The V gene lost 3 bases and the J gene lost 1 base, with 6 bases spanning the gap. Germline V gene sequence: CDR1 SEHNR, CDR2 FQNEAQ (reference sequence).

The chain has TRBV6-5 and TRBJ1-2, with a tentative D call TRBD1 (5 bases). Germline lookup yields CDR1 MNHEY and CDR2 SVGAGI. V dropped 6 bases and J dropped 2 bases, with 16 bases sitting between them. This CDR3 is built from 15 residues. Written as DNA, the CDR3 is TGTGCCAGCAGATTATCAGGGATTTTAAACTATGGCTACACCTTC. Its protein product is CASRLSGILNYGYTF.

The genes are TRBV19 and TRBJ2-5; TRBD2 is a possible D gene (5 bases). CDR1 and CDR2 from the germline V gene are LNHDA and SQIVND (reference sequence). Trimming removed 1 base at V and 2 bases at J, with 17 bases between. The CDR3 spans 17 residues. The DNA for the CDR3 is TGTGCCAGTAGTATAGCCAGGTCCTCAGGAGGTCAAGAGACCCAGTACTTC. This encodes CASSIARSSGGQETQYF.

The chain links TRBV5-4 to TRBJ1-2; maybe TRBD1 (5 bases). The CDR3 runs to 16 residues. V lost 4 bases and J lost 5, with 21 bases in between. Germline lookup yields CDR1 SGHNT and CDR2 YYREEE (reference sequence). DNA for the CDR3: TGTGCCAGCAGCCTGCCGGGCGCAGGGATGGCTTATGGCTACACCTTC. It encodes CASSLPGAGMAYGYTF.

The V call is TRBV5-6, the J call TRBJ2-4; D remains unclear. Trimming took 0 bases from V and 2 from J, leaving 15 bases between them. CDR3 length equals 17 residues. Germline V gives CDR1 SGHDT, CDR2 YYEEEE. The CDR3 DNA follows: TGTGCCAGCAGCTTGGCCAAATCCCGGGTAACCAAAAACATTCAGTACTTC. It codes for CASSLAKSRVTKNIQYF. Full variable domain (missing parts from reference TRBV5-6 and TRBJ2-4): DAGVTQSPTHLIKTRGQQVTLRCSPKSGHDTVSWYQQALGQGPQFIFQYYEEEERQRGNFPDRFSGHQFPNYSSELNVNALLLGDSALYLCASSLAKSRVTKNIQYFGAGTRLSVL.

The chain carries TRBV23-1 and TRBJ1-1; D gene ambiguous. TRBV23-1 is an open reading frame whose function is uncertain. The CDR3 covers 17 residues. Deletions cut 1 base from V and 0 bases from J, with 15 bases between. In DNA, the CDR3 is TGCGCCAGCAGTCAATATGTCCGCAGATTCATGAACACTGAAGCTTTCTTT. Translation gives CASSQYVRRFMNTEAFF.

By proportion, this clone is medium-sized. One end of the junction fails to match germline, which may point to a read error. The V gene is TRBV5-1, the J gene TRBJ2-7; D not resolved. Germline V gives CDR1 SGHRS, CDR2 YFSETQ. The CDR3 length is 13 residues. CDR3 in DNA: TGCGCCAGCAGCTTGCCAGGCTCCCACGAGCAGTACTTC. Translating gives CASSLPGSHEQYF.

The rearrangement uses TRBV7-3 and TRBJ1-5, with D tentatively TRBD1 (6 bases). CDR3 length: 15 residues. Germline CDR1 is SGHTA and CDR2 is FQGTGA. V lost 5 bases, J lost 2 bases, and 13 bases lay in between. Here the CDR3 reads CASSPGVGGNQPQHF. CDR3 DNA: TGTGCCAGCAGCCCAGGGGTGGGGGGCAATCAGCCCCAGCATTTT.

The chain uses TRBV27 and TRBJ1-4; D possibly corresponds to TRBD1 (6 bases). V was pared by 4 bases and J by 6 bases, with 21 bases between. The germline V gene has CDR1 MNHEY and CDR2 SMNVEV (reference sequence). The CDR3 length is 17 residues. CDR3 sequence reads: CASSSRDRMKDYEKLFF. CDR3 nucleotide sequence: TGTGCCAGCAGTTCCCGCGACAGGATGAAGGACTATGAAAAACTGTTTTTT.

The rearrangement links TRBV20-1 to TRBJ2-7; a possible D gene is TRBD1 (5 bases). Trimming took off 7 bases at V and 0 bases at J, with 7 bases between the two ends. Germline-derived CDR1 and CDR2 are DFQATT and SNEGSKA (reference sequence). The CDR3 runs to 11 residues. CDR3 loop: CSGQLSYEQYF. The CDR3 bases are TGCAGTGGACAGCTCTCCTACGAGCAGTACTTC.

This chain uses TRBV27 with TRBJ1-2; D is perhaps TRBD1 (5 bases). The CDR3 length is 15 residues. CDR1 MNHEY and CDR2 SMNVEV come from the germline V gene (reference sequence). The germline V and J ends were trimmed by 0 bases and 0 bases, with 8 bases remaining between them. This CDR3 is CASSLSGEANYGYTF. Written as DNA, the CDR3 is TGTGCCAGCAGTTTATCAGGGGAAGCTAACTATGGCTACACCTTC.

V gene TRBV30 combines with J gene TRBJ2-1; D ambiguous. Germline CDR1 is GTSNPN and CDR2 is SVGIG (reference sequence). The length of the CDR3 is 11 residues. V was clipped by 5 bases and J by 9 bases, with 11 bases between them. CDR3 sequence (DNA): TGTGCCTGGGCCCATAGCCGTGAGCAGTTCTTC. Translation: CAWAHSREQFF.

The chain combines TRBV2 with TRBJ2-1, with 10 positions matching TRBD1. After removal of 7 bases from V and 5 bases from J, the junction contained 5 bases not matched to a gene. The CDR3 loop spans 14 amino acids. The germline CDR1 and CDR2 sequences are SNHLY and FYNNEI. CDR3 in DNA: TGTGCCAGCAACAGGGACAGGGGAAACAATGAGCAGTTCTTC. Amino acid sequence: CASNRDRGNNEQFF.

The chain couples TRBV18 to TRBJ1-1; a weak D match, TRBD1 (6 bases). CDR3 length: 15 amino acids. CDR1 and CDR2 (germline): KGHSH, LQKENI. V was pared by 2 bases and J by 5 bases, with 15 bases between. Here the CDR3 reads CASSPTKQGTTEAFF. The DNA of the CDR3 is TGTGCCAGCTCACCAACTAAACAGGGTACGACTGAAGCTTTCTTT.

The rearrangement links TRBV4-1 to TRBJ2-7; D unclear. This CDR3 region has 13 residues. The germline V gene has CDR1 MGHRA and CDR2 YSYEKL. Trimming removed 1 base at V and 3 bases at J, with 7 bases between. The CDR3 reads CASSQALYYEQYF. The CDR3 nucleotides read TGCGCCAGCAGCCAAGCCCTATACTACGAGCAGTACTTC.

The gene calls are TRBV7-2 and TRBJ2-5; 10 nucleotides match TRBD1. The DNA end is a closer match to TRBJ2-7, so the J assignment may be wrong. Germline CDR1 reads SGHTA; CDR2 reads FQGNSA. This CDR3 is 15 amino acids long. CDR3: CASSGTGTGVYEQYF. The CDR3 DNA follows: TGTGCCAGCAGCGGAACCGGGACAGGGGTCTACGAGCAGTACTTC.

V gene TRBV9 combines with J gene TRBJ2-7, with 7 bases matching TRBD2. The germline gives CDR1 SGDLS, CDR2 YYNGEE. CDR3 length: 13 amino acids. The trim removed 4 bases at V and 2 bases at J, leaving 3 bases unmatched. The CDR3 DNA is TGTGCCAGCAGCCCCGGGGGGACCTACGAGCAGTACTTC. This sequence encodes CASSPGGTYEQYF.

This rearrangement joins TRBV25-1 to TRBJ1-4; D perhaps matches TRBD1 (5 bases). There are 14 residues in the CDR3. The V gene's germline CDR1 is MGHDK and CDR2 SYGVNS. Between the trimmed V and J ends, which lost 4 bases and 7 bases, there was a span of 13 bases. The CDR3 nucleotides read TGTGCCAGCAGTGCTCAGGGCGCCTCTGAAAAACTGTTTTTT. Residues: CASSAQGASEKLFF. Full variable domain (outside the CDR3, taken from reference TRBV25-1 and TRBJ1-4): EADIYQTPRYLVIGTGKKITLECSQTMGHDKMYWYQQDPGMELHLIHYSYGVNSTEKGDLSSESTVSRIRTEHFPLTLESARPSHTSQYLCASSAQGASEKLFFGSGTQLSVL.

The V and J genes are TRBV2 and TRBJ1-4; no reliable D call. Germline CDR1 SNHLY, CDR2 FYNNEI. The CDR3 is 15 residues long. With 2 bases removed from V and 8 bases from J, the gap between germline ends came to 15 bases. The CDR3 DNA reads as TGTGCCAGCAGTGAAATGGGGTACTCGGGGGAAAAACTGTTTTTT. Amino acid sequence: CASSEMGYSGEKLFF.

The chain combines TRBV7-7 with TRBJ2-3; 7 bases are a match to TRBD2. The V and J ends lost 5 bases and 4 bases, in that order; junction bases with no gene match: 9. CDR1 is SSHAT, CDR2 FNYEAQ, per germline (reference sequence). The CDR3 extends over 15 amino acids. The CDR3 is CASSPGLTSSDTQYF. The CDR3 DNA reads TGTGCCAGCAGCCCCGGGTTGACTAGCTCAGATACGCAGTATTTT.

The CDR3 DNA follows: TGTGCCAGCAGCCAAGAGCTAAGCGGGAGGGCCGCAGATACGCAGTATTTT. It yields the protein CASSQELSGRAADTQYF. The chain employs TRBV4-2 and TRBJ2-3; 10 bases are shared with TRBD2. Losses at the gene ends were 0 bases for V and 4 bases for J; bases not matched to a gene: 7. Germline V CDR1 and CDR2: LGHNA, YNFKEQ. The CDR3 length is 17 residues.